One and the same sample provided the 21 T cell receptor beta chains below, sequenced in a study of blood T cell repertoires in COVID-19. This table comes from immunoSEQ multiplex PCR, and its TCRdb copy is limited to in-frame clones, with some not included. This sample has 300,000 to 350,000 clones; approximately 86% occur once, and the top ten carry less than 2.5%. The sample consisted of peripheral blood. The receptors were sampled from a man aged 18 to 29 with active or convalescent COVID-19.

This clone was detected only once. CDR3 sequence reads: CASAGMVNQPQHF. CDR3 nucleotide sequence: TGTGCCAGCGCAGGTATGGTCAATCAGCCCCAGCATTTT. The rearrangement links TRBV27 to TRBJ1-5; D gene ambiguous. Trimming cost V 8 bases and J 3 bases, with 11 bases left between them. The CDR3 extends over 13 amino acids. Germline lookup yields CDR1 MNHEY and CDR2 SMNVEV (reference sequence).

This chain links TRBV4-3 with TRBJ1-5; D unclear. Trimming stripped 0 bases from V and 9 bases from J, with 9 bases between. CDR3 length equals 13 residues. Germline V gives CDR1 LGHNA, CDR2 YSLEER. CDR3 DNA sequence: TGCGCCAGCAGCCAAGAATTACGGGGGCCCCAGCATTTT. Protein: CASSQELRGPQHF.

The chain has TRBV28 and TRBJ2-1; TRBD1 is a possible D gene (7 bases). Germline loops: CDR1 MDHEN, CDR2 SYDVKM. The V end lost 8 bases, the J end lost 4 bases, and 24 bases lay between the germline ends. This CDR3 has 17 residues. The CDR3 region has the DNA TGTGCCAGCGGACTATCAAACGCCGGGACAGCATACAATGAGCAGTTCTTC. Protein: CASGLSNAGTAYNEQFF.

The CDR3, as DNA: TGTGCCAGCAATTTGAGGGGAAACACCATATATTTT. Its translation: CASNLRGNTIYF. This chain uses TRBV28 with TRBJ1-3; D unresolved. This CDR3 comprises 12 residues. In germline, CDR1 is MDHEN, CDR2 SYDVKM. The V gene lost 7 bases and the J gene lost 4 bases, with 8 bases spanning the gap.

CDR3 region: CASSQVRQGAYGGANEQFF. The DNA of the CDR3 is TGCGCCAGCAGCCAAGTCCGGCAGGGGGCATACGGGGGTGCCAATGAGCAGTTCTTC. The gene calls are TRBV4-3 and TRBJ2-1, with 8 nucleotides matching TRBD1. The CDR3 is 19 amino acids. V lost 1 base, J lost 6 bases, and 17 bases stayed unmatched. CDR1 LGHNA and CDR2 YSLEER come from the germline V gene.

The chain couples TRBV20-1 to TRBJ2-7, with 8 bases that match TRBD2. The J segment lost 3 bases and the V segment lost 3 bases, leaving 7 bases of the junction unmatched. This CDR3 is built from 14 residues. CDR1 and CDR2 (germline): DFQATT, SNEGSKA (reference sequence). The CDR3 spells CSASSPSGYYEQYF. CDR3 sequence (DNA): TGCAGTGCTAGTTCTCCTAGCGGGTACTACGAGCAGTACTTC.

The chain links TRBV4-1 to TRBJ2-7; tentative D call: TRBD2 (5 bases). The CDR3 contains 16 residues. The germline V gene encodes CDR1 MGHRA and CDR2 YSYEKL. Between the trimmed V and J ends, which lost 1 base and 0 bases, there was a span of 13 bases. CDR3 loop: CASSQGSPAVSYEQYF. Here the CDR3 DNA reads TGCGCCAGCAGCCAAGGTTCCCCAGCGGTCTCCTACGAGCAGTACTTC.

This rearrangement joins TRBV7-8 to TRBJ2-2; 11 bases are a match to TRBD2. Germline CDR1 reads SGHVS; CDR2 reads FQNEAQ. The CDR3 consists of 16 residues. Unmatched junction bases numbered 10, after V lost 6 bases and J lost 7 bases. Here the CDR3 DNA reads TGTGCCAGCAGGTCTTTAGCGGGGGGGTTTAGCGGGGAGCTGTTTTTT. It encodes CASRSLAGGFSGELFF. Supplemented by reference TRBV7-8 and TRBJ2-2, the full variable domain reads GAGVSQSPRYKVAKRGQDVALRCDPISGHVSLFWYQQALGQGPEFLTYFQNEAQLDKSGLPSDRFFAERPEGSVSTLKIQRTQQEDSAVYLCASRSLAGGFSGELFFGEGSRLTVL.

The genes are TRBV6-5 and TRBJ2-3, with 8 bases aligning to TRBD2. With 6 bases clipped from V and 5 bases from J, the junction kept 10 bases outside the gene matches. This CDR3 spans 15 amino acids. CDR1 MNHEY and CDR2 SVGAGI come from the germline V gene. CDR3: CASSNLGGAEDTQYF. The CDR3 DNA reads as TGTGCCAGCAGCAACCTCGGGGGGGCAGAAGATACGCAGTATTTT.

The rearrangement uses TRBV29-1 and TRBJ2-7; D gene unclear. The CDR3 is made up of 14 amino acids. The germline V gene has CDR1 SQVTM and CDR2 ANQGSEA. The V and J ends lost 7 bases and 0 bases respectively, with 16 bases between them. The CDR3 DNA reads TGCAGCGCTCTAAAACCCGACAACTCCTACGAGCAGTACTTC. Amino acid sequence: CSALKPDNSYEQYF.

The CDR3 DNA follows: TGCGCCAGCAGCGGCGGGACTAACCTCTACGAGCAGTACTTC. This gives the protein CASSGGTNLYEQYF. The rearrangement links TRBV5-1 to TRBJ2-7, with TRBD2 matching 7 bases. V shed 4 bases and J 3 bases; nucleotides not matched to a gene: 7. Germline CDR1 is SGHRS and CDR2 is YFSETQ. The CDR3 runs to 14 residues.

The chain is built from TRBV13 and TRBJ1-1; D is unclear. CDR3 size: 13 residues. V was shortened by 5 bases and J by 4 bases, with 11 bases between the two germline ends. The germline gives CDR1 PRHDT, CDR2 FYEKMQ (reference sequence). CDR3 sequence: CASSLRGTTEAFF. The CDR3 region has the DNA TGTGCCAGCAGCCTCAGAGGAACCACTGAAGCTTTCTTT.

The V and J genes are TRBV15 and TRBJ2-2, with a tentative D call TRBD2 (5 bases). The germline V and J ends were trimmed by 1 base and 4 bases, with 16 bases remaining between them. The CDR3 loop spans 17 amino acids. Germline CDR1 LNHNV, CDR2 YYDKDF (reference sequence). CDR3: CATSRGVRSGGTGELFF. As DNA, the CDR3 is TGTGCCACCAGCAGAGGGGTGAGAAGCGGAGGCACCGGGGAGCTGTTTTTT. The full variable domain, with the rest looked up from reference TRBV15 and TRBJ2-2, is DAMVIQNPRYQVTQFGKPVTLSCSQTLNHNVMYWYQQKSSQAPKLLFHYYDKDFNNEADTPDNFQSRRPNTSFCFLDIRSPGLGDTAMYLCATSRGVRSGGTGELFFGEGSRLTVL.

This chain links TRBV28 with TRBJ2-1; the match to TRBD2 covers 9 bases. V was clipped by 3 bases and J by 7 bases; unmatched bases: 7. The germline gives CDR1 MDHEN, CDR2 SYDVKM. This CDR3 has 15 residues. The CDR3 reads CASSFGGRALNEQFF. CDR3 bases: TGTGCCAGCAGTTTCGGCGGGAGGGCTTTGAATGAGCAGTTCTTC. Combining the CDR3 with reference TRBV28 and TRBJ2-1 gives the whole variable domain DVKVTQSSRYLVKRTGEKVFLECVQDMDHENMFWYRQDPGLGLRLIYFSYDVKMKEKGDIPEGYSVSREKKERFSLILESASTNQTSMYLCASSFGGRALNEQFFGPGTRLTVL.

This chain links TRBV2 with TRBJ2-7; D perhaps matches TRBD2 (5 bases). Germline loops: CDR1 SNHLY, CDR2 FYNNEI. CDR3 length equals 13 residues. Trimming took 7 bases from V and 0 from J, leaving 10 bases between them. The CDR3 region has the DNA TGTGCCAGCATATCCGGGAACTCCTACGAGCAGTACTTC. Amino acid sequence: CASISGNSYEQYF. The complete variable domain, with remaining parts taken from reference TRBV2 and TRBJ2-7, reads EPEVTQTPSHQVTQMGQEVILRCVPISNHLYFYWYRQILGQKVEFLVSFYNNEISEKSEIFDDQFSVERPDGSNFTLKIRSTKLEDSAMYFCASISGNSYEQYFGPGTRLTVT.

Concerning this clone: The sample holds other DNA sequences that translate to the same CDR3. V and J are TRBV12-3 or TRBV12-4 and TRBJ2-7; 7 bases are shared with TRBD2. V gave up 1 base and J gave up 7 bases; unmatched junction bases: 4. This CDR3 spans 13 amino acids. CDR3 region: CASSLGVGGEQYF. In DNA form, the CDR3 reads TGTGCCAGCAGTTTAGGGGTCGGGGGGGAGCAGTACTTC.

This clone occurred a few times. The rearrangement joins TRBV6-6 to TRBJ1-5; 9 bases align to TRBD1. The germline gives CDR1 MNHNY, CDR2 SVGAGI (reference sequence). The CDR3 extends over 15 amino acids. Trimming cost V 2 bases and J 3 bases; bases outside gene matches: 2. CDR3 sequence (DNA): TGTGCCAGCAGTTACGGGACAGGGAACAATCAGCCCCAGCATTTT. Protein: CASSYGTGNNQPQHF.

The chain has TRBV28 and TRBJ2-5; 14 nucleotides agree with TRBD2. Germline CDR1 MDHEN, CDR2 SYDVKM. The CDR3 runs to 18 residues. V dropped 5 bases and J dropped 5; count of bases not matched to a gene: 13. The CDR3 sequence: CASSRLAGGPGLTETQYF. In DNA form, the CDR3 reads TGTGCCAGCAGTCGACTAGCGGGAGGGCCAGGGCTTACGGAGACCCAGTACTTC.

The chain carries TRBV5-1 and TRBJ2-1; D might be TRBD2 (5 bases). Germline values: CDR1 SGHRS, CDR2 YFSETQ. Trimming cost V 0 bases and J 4 bases, with 8 bases left between them. The CDR3 loop spans 14 amino acids. The CDR3 region is CASSLGGLYNEQFF. CDR3 in DNA: TGCGCCAGCAGCTTGGGCGGGTTGTACAATGAGCAGTTCTTC.

The J gene is TRBJ2-3, the V gene TRBV4-1; the match to TRBD2 covers 7 bases. CDR1 and CDR2 (germline): MGHRA, YSYEKL. After removal of 1 base from V and 1 base from J, the junction contained 11 bases not matched to a gene. This CDR3 has 18 amino acids. CDR3 DNA sequence: TGCGCCAGCAGCCAAGTTCCCGGGGGGAGCGGTCGCACAGATACGCAGTATTTT. It is translated as CASSQVPGGSGRTDTQYF.

The gene calls are TRBV7-3 and TRBJ1-3; the match to TRBD1 covers 10 bases. The CDR3 has 15 residues. Per the germline V gene, CDR1 is SGHTA and CDR2 is FQGTGA. Trimming removed 5 bases from V and 4 bases from J; junction bases left unmatched: 5. For the CDR3, the DNA is TGTGCCAGCAGCCTGACAGGGGGCGCCGGAAACACCATATATTTT. This translates into CASSLTGGAGNTIYF.